Below, one T cell receptor beta chain is given with its context. Antigen specificity is unknown. The DNA ends 3 residues before the CDR3 does, and the rest of the CDR3 is filled in from the germline J gene. The nonmyeloablative bone marrow transplants came from related graft donors, with transient mixed chimerism. The data were produced by immunoSEQ multiplex PCR, yet TCRdb's version contains in-frame clones alone and is incomplete. The table lists tens of thousands of clones. This record comes from a study of Tregs in tolerant kidney transplant recipients. General observations from the study: Some patients' samples used different primers over time, so nucleotide sequences weren't comparable. This study did not directly address biological reproducibility.

Per germline, CDR1 DFQATT and CDR2 SNEGSKA (reference sequence). CDR3 length equals 14 residues. Trimming removed 3 bases at V and 6 bases at J, with 15 bases between. The rearrangement links TRBV20-1 to TRBJ2-4; no reliable D call. Here the sequenced sample was CD4+ T cells from blood (PBMCs), taken 24 months after the transplant. The clonotype originates from a human patient who received a combined kidney and bone marrow transplant. The graft donor may be the source of some T cells. The sequenced CDR3 bases are TGCAGTGCTAGCGGTGTTACCTTAGTAAACATT. It translates to CSASGVTLVNI. The full CDR3 reads CSASGVTLVNIQYF.